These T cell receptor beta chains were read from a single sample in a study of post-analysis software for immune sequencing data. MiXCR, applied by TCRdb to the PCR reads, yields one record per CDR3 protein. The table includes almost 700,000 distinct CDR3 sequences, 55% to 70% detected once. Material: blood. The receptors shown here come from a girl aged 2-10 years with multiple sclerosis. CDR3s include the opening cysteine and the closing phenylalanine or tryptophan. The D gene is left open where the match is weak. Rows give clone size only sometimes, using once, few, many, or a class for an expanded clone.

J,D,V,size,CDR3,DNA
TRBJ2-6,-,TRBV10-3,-,CAIGPISGANVLTF,TGTGCCATTGGCCCTATCTCTGGGGCCAACGTCCTGACTTTC
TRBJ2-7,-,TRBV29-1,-,CSVGLGAYEQYF,TGCAGCGTTGGTCTGGGGGCTTACGAGCAGTACTTC
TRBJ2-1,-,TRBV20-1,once,CSASGGLNYNEQFF,TGCAGTGCTAGCGGGGGGCTCAACTACAATGAGCAGTTCTTC
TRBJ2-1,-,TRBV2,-,CASREDEQFF,TGTGCCAGCAGGGAGGATGAGCAGTTCTTC
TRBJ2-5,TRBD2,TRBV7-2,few,CASSPSGGAGETQYF,TGTGCCAGCAGTCCTAGCGGGGGGGCTGGCGAGACCCAGTACTTC
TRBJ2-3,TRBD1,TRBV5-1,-,CASSFRDSRTDTQYF,TGCGCCAGCAGCTTCCGGGACAGCCGCACAGATACGCAGTATTTT
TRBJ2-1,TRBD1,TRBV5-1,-,CASSSSWDSCNEQFF,TGCGCCAGCAGCTCCTCCTGGGACAGCTGCAATGAGCAGTTCTTC
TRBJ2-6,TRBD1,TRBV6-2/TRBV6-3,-,CASTGQGVANVLTF,TGTGCCAGCACTGGACAGGGAGTCGCCAACGTCCTGACTTTC
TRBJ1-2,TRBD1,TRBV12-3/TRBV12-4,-,CASSVTGGNGYTF,TGTGCCAGCAGCGTTACAGGGGGCAACGGCTACACCTTC
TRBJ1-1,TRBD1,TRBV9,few,CASSGGQGAGAFF,TGTGCCAGCAGCGGCGGACAGGGGGCGGGGGCTTTCTTT
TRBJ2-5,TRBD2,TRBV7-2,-,CASSLLAGGVGETQYF,TGTGCCAGCAGCTTACTAGCGGGAGGAGTAGGTGAGACCCAGTACTTC
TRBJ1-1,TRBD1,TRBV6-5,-,CASSSYRGNTEAFF,TGTGCCAGCAGTTCATACAGGGGGAACACTGAAGCTTTCTTT
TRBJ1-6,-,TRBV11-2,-,CASSLYGRGSPLHF,TGTGCCAGCAGCTTATATGGCAGGGGTTCACCCCTCCACTTT
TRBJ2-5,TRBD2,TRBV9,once,CASSVGSTAGGPETQYF,TGTGCCAGCAGCGTAGGTTCCACAGCGGGAGGGCCGGAGACCCAGTACTTC
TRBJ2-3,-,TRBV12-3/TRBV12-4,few,CASSYDNAQYF,TGTGCCAGCAGTTACGATAATGCGCAGTATTTT
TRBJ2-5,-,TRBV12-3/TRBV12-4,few,CASSSEGRQETQYF,TGTGCCAGCAGTTCGGAAGGGCGGCAAGAGACCCAGTACTTC
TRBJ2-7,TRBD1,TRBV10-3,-,CAISDGTGPYEQYF,TGTGCCATCAGTGACGGGACAGGCCCCTACGAGCAGTACTTC
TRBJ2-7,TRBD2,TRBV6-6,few,CASKTGLAGSDEQYF,TGTGCCAGCAAAACTGGCCTAGCGGGAAGCGACGAGCAGTACTTC
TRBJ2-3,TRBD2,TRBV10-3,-,CAISEETAGESSTDTQYF,TGTGCCATCAGTGAGGAAACAGCGGGGGAGTCTAGCACAGATACGCAGTATTTT
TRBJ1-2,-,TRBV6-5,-,CASSSTGMGGYTF,TGTGCCAGCAGTTCTACAGGGATGGGCGGCTACACCTTC
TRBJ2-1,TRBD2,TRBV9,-,CASSISGRGVDEQFF,TGTGCCAGCAGCATTAGCGGGAGGGGAGTTGATGAGCAGTTCTTC
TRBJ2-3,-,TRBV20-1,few,CSARNFDSPDTQYF,TGCAGTGCTAGAAATTTTGACAGTCCAGATACGCAGTATTTT
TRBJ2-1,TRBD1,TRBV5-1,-,CASSLAPRGSNEQFF,TGCGCCAGCAGCTTGGCCCCCAGGGGGAGCAATGAGCAGTTCTTC
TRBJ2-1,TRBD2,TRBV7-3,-,CASSLLSWTTSDNEQFF,TGTGCCAGCAGCTTATTGAGCTGGACGACTAGCGACAATGAGCAGTTCTTC
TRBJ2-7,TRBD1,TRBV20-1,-,CSARGTGPTYYGQYF,TGCAGTGCTAGGGGGACAGGACCTACTTATTACGGGCAGTACTTC
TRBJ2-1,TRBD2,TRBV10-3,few,CAISELRTSGGKRNNEQFF,TGTGCCATCAGTGAGTTACGGACTAGCGGGGGGAAACGTAACAATGAGCAGTTCTTC
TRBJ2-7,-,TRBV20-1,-,CSASAPGPYEQYF,TGCAGTGCTAGCGCTCCTGGGCCCTACGAGCAGTACTTC
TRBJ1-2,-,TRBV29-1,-,CSASGVANYGYTF,TGCAGCGCTTCAGGGGTGGCTAACTATGGCTACACCTTC
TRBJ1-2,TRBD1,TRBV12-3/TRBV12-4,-,CATTGQGSANYGYTF,TGTGCCACGACCGGACAGGGGTCAGCTAACTATGGCTACACCTTC
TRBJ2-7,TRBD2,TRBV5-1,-,CASSSGLAGYYEQYF,TGCGCCAGCAGCTCGGGACTAGCGGGTTACTACGAGCAGTACTTC
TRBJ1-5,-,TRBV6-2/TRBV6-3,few,CASNGQPNSNQPQHF,TGTGCCAGCAACGGACAGCCAAATAGCAATCAGCCCCAGCATTTT
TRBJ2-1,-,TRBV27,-,CASSPMDAKGQFF,TGTGCCAGCAGTCCAATGGACGCGAAGGGGCAGTTCTTC
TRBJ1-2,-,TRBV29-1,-,CSVEEGNYGYTF,TGCAGCGTTGAAGAGGGGAACTATGGCTACACCTTC
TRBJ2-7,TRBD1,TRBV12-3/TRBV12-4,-,CASSSYRDSYSYEQYF,TGTGCCAGCAGTTCATACCGGGACAGCTACTCCTACGAGCAGTACTTC
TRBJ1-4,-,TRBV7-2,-,CASSLVGPGATNEKLFF,TGTGCCAGCAGCTTAGTGGGGCCGGGCGCAACTAATGAAAAACTGTTTTTT
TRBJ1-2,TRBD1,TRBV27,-,CASSFQMRPGQGDYGYTF,TGTGCCAGCAGTTTTCAAATGCGACCGGGACAGGGAGACTATGGCTACACCTTC
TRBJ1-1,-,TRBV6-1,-,CASSLEYTEAFF,TGTGCCAGTTCTCTTGAGTACACTGAAGCTTTCTTT
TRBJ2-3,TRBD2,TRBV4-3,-,CASSQDRVAGGTDTQYF,TGCGCCAGCAGCCAAGATAGGGTCGCGGGGGGCACAGATACGCAGTATTTT
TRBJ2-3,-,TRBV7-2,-,CASSRRSDTQYF,TGTGCCAGCAGCCGAAGATCAGATACGCAGTATTTT
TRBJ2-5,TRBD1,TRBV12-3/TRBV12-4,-,CASSFPGQGMETQYF,TGTGCCAGCAGTTTCCCCGGACAGGGTATGGAGACCCAGTACTTC
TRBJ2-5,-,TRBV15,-,CATSKIGGETQYF,TGTGCCACCAGCAAAATAGGGGGTGAGACCCAGTACTTC
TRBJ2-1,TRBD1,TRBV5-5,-,CASSFTGGGNEQFF,TGTGCCAGCAGCTTTACAGGGGGCGGGAATGAGCAGTTCTTC
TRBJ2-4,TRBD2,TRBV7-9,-,CASSPGTTYLREQYF,TGTGCCAGCAGCCCAGGGACTACCTATCTGAGGGAGCAGTACTTC
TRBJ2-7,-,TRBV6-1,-,CAGSASTSGTYEQYF,TGTGCCGGCAGTGCGTCGACAAGTGGGACCTACGAGCAGTACTTC
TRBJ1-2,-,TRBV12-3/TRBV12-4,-,CASSHPISRAARLSNYGYTF,TGTGCCAGCAGCCACCCAATTAGTCGGGCAGCGCGCCTATCTAACTATGGCTACACCTTC
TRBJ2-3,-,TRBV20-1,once,CSASSDGSTDTQYF,TGCAGTGCTAGCTCGGACGGAAGCACAGATACGCAGTATTTT